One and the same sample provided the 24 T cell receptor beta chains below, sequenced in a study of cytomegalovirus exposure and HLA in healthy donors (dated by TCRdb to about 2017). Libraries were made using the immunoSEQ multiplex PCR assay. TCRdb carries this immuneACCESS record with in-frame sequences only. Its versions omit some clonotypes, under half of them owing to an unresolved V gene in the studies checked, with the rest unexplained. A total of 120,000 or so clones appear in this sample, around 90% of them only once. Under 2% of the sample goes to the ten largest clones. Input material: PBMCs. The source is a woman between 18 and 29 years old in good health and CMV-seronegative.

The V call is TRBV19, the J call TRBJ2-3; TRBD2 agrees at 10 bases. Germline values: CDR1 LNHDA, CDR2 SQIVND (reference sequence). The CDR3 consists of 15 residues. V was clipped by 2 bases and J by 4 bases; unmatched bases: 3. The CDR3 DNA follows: TGTGCCAGTAGTATACGTAGCGGGGGGCCAGATACGCAGTATTTT. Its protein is CASSIRSGGPDTQYF.

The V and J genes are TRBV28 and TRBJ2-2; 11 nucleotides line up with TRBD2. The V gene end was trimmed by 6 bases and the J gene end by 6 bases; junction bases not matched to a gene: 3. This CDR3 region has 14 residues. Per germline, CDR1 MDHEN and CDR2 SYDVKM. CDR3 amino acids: CASSAGLAAGELFF. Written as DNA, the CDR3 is TGTGCCAGCAGCGCGGGACTAGCGGCCGGGGAGCTGTTTTTT.

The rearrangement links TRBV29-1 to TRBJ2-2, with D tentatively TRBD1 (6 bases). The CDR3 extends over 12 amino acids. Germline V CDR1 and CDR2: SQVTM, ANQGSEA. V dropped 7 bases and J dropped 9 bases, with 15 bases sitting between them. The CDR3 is CSARHRDWELFF. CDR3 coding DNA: TGCAGCGCTCGACACAGGGATTGGGAGCTGTTTTTT.

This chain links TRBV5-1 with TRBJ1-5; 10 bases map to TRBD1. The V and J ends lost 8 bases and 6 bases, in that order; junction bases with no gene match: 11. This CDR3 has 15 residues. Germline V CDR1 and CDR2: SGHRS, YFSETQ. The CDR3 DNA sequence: TGCGCCAGGGGACAGGGGCCGGCCCACGGTCAGCCCCAGCATTTT. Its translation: CARGQGPAHGQPQHF.

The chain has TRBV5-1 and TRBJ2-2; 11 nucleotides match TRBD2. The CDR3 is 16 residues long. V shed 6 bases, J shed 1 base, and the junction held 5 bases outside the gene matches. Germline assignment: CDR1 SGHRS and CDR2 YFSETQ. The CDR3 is CASKPGTSGNTGELFF. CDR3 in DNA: TGCGCCAGCAAACCAGGGACTAGCGGGAACACCGGGGAGCTGTTTTTT.

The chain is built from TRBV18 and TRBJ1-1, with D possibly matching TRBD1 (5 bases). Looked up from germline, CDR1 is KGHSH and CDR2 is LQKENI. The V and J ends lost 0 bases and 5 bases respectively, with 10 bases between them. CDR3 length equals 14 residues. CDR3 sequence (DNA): TGTGCCAGCTCACCACCGGGGGGAGGAACTGAAGCTTTCTTT. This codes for CASSPPGGGTEAFF.

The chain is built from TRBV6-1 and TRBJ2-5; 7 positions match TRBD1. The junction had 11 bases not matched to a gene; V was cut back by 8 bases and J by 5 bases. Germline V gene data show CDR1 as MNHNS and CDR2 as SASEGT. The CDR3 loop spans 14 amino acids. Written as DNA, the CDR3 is TGTGCCAGCCTCCGGGACAGTGTGTATGAGACCCAGTACTTC. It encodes CASLRDSVYETQYF.

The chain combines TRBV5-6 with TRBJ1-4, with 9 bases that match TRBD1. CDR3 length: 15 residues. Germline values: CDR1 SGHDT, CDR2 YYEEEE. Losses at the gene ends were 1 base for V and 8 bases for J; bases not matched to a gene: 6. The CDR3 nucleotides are TGTGCCAGCAGCTTGAGCGGACAGGGGAGGGAAAAACTGTTTTTT. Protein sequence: CASSLSGQGREKLFF.

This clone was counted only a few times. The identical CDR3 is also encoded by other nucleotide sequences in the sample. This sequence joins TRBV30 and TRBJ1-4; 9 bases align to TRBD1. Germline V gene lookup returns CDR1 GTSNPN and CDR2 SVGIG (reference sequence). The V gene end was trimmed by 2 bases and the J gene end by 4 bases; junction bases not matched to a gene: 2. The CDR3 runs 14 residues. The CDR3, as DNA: TGTGCCTGGAGTACGGGACAGGGTAATGAAAAACTGTTTTTT. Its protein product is CAWSTGQGNEKLFF.

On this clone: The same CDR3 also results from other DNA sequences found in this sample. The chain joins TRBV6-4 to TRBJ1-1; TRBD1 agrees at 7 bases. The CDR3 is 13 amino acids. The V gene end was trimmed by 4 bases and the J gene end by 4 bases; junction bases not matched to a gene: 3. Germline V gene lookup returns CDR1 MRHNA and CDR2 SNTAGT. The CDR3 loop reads CASSADRATEAFF. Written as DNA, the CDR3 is TGTGCCAGCAGTGCTGACAGGGCCACTGAAGCTTTCTTT.

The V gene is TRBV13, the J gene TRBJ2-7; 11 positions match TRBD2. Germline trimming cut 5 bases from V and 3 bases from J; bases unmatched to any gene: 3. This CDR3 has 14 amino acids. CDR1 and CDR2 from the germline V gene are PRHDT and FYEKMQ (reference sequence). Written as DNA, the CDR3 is TGTGCCAGCAGCACGGGACTAGCGGTCTACGAGCAGTACTTC. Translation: CASSTGLAVYEQYF.

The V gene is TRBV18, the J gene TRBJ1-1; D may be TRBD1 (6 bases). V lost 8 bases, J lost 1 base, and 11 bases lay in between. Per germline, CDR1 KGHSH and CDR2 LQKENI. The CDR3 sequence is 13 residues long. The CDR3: CASLQGRNTEAFF. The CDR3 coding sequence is TGTGCCAGCCTCCAGGGGAGGAACACTGAAGCTTTCTTT.

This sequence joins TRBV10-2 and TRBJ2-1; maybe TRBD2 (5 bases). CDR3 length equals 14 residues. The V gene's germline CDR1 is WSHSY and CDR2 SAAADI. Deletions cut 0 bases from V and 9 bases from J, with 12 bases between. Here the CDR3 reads CASSESRADTEQFF. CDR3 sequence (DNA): TGCGCCAGCAGTGAGTCGAGGGCAGATACTGAGCAGTTCTTC.

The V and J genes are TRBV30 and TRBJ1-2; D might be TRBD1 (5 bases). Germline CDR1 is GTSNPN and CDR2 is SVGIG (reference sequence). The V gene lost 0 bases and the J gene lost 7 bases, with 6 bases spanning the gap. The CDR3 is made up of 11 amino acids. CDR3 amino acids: CAWSVGGGYTF. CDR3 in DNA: TGTGCCTGGAGTGTCGGGGGTGGCTACACCTTC.

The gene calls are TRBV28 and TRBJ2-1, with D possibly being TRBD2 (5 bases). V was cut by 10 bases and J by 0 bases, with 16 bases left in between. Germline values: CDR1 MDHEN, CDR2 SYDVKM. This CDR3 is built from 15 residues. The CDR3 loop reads CATARPGTSYNEQFF. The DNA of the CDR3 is TGTGCCACGGCTCGTCCGGGAACCTCCTACAATGAGCAGTTCTTC.

CDR3 sequence (DNA): TGCAGCGTTGGTGAGGGCACAGATACGCAGTATTTT. Translated, it gives CSVGEGTDTQYF. The chain couples TRBV29-1 to TRBJ2-3; D ambiguous. V lost 4 bases to trimming and J lost 1 base, with 6 bases between them. This CDR3 has 12 amino acids. Germline-derived CDR1 and CDR2 are SQVTM and ANQGSEA.

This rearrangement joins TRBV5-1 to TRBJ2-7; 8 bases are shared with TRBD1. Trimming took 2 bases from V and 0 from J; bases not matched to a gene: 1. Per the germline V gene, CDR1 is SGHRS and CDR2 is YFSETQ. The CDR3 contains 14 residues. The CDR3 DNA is TGCGCCAGCAGCTTAGACAGGGGCTCCTACGAGCAGTACTTC. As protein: CASSLDRGSYEQYF.

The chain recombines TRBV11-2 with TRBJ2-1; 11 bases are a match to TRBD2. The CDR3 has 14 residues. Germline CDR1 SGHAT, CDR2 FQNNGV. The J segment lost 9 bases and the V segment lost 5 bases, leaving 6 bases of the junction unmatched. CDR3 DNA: TGTGCCAGCAGCCCGCGACTAGCGGGATTTGAGCAGTTCTTC. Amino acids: CASSPRLAGFEQFF.

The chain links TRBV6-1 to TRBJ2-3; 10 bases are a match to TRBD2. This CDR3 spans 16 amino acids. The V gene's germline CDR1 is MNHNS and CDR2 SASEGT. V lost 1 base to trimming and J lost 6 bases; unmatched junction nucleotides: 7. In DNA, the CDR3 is TGTGCCAGCAGTGAAGTAGCTAGCGGGAGTGGGGATACGCAGTATTTT. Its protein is CASSEVASGSGDTQYF.

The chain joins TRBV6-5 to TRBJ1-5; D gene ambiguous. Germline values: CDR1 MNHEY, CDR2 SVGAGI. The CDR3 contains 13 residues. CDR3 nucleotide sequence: TGTGTCTCGGCAAACGGGAGGGATCAGCCCCAGCATTTT. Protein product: CVSANGRDQPQHF.

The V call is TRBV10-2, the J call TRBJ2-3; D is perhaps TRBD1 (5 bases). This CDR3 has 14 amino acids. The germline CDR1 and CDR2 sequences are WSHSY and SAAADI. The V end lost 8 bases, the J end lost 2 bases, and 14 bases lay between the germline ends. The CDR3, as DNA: TGCGCCAGCGGTTCGGGCAGGGCCACAGATACGCAGTATTTT. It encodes CASGSGRATDTQYF.

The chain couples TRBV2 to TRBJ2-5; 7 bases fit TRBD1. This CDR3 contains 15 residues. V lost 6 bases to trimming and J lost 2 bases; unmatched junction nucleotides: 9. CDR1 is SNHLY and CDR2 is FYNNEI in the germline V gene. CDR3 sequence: CASSATGTAQETQYF. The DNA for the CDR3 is TGTGCCAGCAGCGCGACGGGGACAGCACAAGAGACCCAGTACTTC.

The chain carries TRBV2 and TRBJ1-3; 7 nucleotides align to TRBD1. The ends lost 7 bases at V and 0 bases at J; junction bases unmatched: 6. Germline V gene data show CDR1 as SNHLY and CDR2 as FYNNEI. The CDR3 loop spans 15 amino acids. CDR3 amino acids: CASKGQTYSGNTIYF. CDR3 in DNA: TGTGCCAGCAAGGGACAGACCTACTCTGGAAACACCATATATTTT.

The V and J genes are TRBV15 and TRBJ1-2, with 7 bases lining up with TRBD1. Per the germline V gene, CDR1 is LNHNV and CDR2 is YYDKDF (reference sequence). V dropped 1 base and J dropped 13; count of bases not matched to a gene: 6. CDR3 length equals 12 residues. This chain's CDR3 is CATSRVEGAGTF. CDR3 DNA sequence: TGTGCCACCAGCAGAGTCGAGGGGGCAGGCACCTTC.